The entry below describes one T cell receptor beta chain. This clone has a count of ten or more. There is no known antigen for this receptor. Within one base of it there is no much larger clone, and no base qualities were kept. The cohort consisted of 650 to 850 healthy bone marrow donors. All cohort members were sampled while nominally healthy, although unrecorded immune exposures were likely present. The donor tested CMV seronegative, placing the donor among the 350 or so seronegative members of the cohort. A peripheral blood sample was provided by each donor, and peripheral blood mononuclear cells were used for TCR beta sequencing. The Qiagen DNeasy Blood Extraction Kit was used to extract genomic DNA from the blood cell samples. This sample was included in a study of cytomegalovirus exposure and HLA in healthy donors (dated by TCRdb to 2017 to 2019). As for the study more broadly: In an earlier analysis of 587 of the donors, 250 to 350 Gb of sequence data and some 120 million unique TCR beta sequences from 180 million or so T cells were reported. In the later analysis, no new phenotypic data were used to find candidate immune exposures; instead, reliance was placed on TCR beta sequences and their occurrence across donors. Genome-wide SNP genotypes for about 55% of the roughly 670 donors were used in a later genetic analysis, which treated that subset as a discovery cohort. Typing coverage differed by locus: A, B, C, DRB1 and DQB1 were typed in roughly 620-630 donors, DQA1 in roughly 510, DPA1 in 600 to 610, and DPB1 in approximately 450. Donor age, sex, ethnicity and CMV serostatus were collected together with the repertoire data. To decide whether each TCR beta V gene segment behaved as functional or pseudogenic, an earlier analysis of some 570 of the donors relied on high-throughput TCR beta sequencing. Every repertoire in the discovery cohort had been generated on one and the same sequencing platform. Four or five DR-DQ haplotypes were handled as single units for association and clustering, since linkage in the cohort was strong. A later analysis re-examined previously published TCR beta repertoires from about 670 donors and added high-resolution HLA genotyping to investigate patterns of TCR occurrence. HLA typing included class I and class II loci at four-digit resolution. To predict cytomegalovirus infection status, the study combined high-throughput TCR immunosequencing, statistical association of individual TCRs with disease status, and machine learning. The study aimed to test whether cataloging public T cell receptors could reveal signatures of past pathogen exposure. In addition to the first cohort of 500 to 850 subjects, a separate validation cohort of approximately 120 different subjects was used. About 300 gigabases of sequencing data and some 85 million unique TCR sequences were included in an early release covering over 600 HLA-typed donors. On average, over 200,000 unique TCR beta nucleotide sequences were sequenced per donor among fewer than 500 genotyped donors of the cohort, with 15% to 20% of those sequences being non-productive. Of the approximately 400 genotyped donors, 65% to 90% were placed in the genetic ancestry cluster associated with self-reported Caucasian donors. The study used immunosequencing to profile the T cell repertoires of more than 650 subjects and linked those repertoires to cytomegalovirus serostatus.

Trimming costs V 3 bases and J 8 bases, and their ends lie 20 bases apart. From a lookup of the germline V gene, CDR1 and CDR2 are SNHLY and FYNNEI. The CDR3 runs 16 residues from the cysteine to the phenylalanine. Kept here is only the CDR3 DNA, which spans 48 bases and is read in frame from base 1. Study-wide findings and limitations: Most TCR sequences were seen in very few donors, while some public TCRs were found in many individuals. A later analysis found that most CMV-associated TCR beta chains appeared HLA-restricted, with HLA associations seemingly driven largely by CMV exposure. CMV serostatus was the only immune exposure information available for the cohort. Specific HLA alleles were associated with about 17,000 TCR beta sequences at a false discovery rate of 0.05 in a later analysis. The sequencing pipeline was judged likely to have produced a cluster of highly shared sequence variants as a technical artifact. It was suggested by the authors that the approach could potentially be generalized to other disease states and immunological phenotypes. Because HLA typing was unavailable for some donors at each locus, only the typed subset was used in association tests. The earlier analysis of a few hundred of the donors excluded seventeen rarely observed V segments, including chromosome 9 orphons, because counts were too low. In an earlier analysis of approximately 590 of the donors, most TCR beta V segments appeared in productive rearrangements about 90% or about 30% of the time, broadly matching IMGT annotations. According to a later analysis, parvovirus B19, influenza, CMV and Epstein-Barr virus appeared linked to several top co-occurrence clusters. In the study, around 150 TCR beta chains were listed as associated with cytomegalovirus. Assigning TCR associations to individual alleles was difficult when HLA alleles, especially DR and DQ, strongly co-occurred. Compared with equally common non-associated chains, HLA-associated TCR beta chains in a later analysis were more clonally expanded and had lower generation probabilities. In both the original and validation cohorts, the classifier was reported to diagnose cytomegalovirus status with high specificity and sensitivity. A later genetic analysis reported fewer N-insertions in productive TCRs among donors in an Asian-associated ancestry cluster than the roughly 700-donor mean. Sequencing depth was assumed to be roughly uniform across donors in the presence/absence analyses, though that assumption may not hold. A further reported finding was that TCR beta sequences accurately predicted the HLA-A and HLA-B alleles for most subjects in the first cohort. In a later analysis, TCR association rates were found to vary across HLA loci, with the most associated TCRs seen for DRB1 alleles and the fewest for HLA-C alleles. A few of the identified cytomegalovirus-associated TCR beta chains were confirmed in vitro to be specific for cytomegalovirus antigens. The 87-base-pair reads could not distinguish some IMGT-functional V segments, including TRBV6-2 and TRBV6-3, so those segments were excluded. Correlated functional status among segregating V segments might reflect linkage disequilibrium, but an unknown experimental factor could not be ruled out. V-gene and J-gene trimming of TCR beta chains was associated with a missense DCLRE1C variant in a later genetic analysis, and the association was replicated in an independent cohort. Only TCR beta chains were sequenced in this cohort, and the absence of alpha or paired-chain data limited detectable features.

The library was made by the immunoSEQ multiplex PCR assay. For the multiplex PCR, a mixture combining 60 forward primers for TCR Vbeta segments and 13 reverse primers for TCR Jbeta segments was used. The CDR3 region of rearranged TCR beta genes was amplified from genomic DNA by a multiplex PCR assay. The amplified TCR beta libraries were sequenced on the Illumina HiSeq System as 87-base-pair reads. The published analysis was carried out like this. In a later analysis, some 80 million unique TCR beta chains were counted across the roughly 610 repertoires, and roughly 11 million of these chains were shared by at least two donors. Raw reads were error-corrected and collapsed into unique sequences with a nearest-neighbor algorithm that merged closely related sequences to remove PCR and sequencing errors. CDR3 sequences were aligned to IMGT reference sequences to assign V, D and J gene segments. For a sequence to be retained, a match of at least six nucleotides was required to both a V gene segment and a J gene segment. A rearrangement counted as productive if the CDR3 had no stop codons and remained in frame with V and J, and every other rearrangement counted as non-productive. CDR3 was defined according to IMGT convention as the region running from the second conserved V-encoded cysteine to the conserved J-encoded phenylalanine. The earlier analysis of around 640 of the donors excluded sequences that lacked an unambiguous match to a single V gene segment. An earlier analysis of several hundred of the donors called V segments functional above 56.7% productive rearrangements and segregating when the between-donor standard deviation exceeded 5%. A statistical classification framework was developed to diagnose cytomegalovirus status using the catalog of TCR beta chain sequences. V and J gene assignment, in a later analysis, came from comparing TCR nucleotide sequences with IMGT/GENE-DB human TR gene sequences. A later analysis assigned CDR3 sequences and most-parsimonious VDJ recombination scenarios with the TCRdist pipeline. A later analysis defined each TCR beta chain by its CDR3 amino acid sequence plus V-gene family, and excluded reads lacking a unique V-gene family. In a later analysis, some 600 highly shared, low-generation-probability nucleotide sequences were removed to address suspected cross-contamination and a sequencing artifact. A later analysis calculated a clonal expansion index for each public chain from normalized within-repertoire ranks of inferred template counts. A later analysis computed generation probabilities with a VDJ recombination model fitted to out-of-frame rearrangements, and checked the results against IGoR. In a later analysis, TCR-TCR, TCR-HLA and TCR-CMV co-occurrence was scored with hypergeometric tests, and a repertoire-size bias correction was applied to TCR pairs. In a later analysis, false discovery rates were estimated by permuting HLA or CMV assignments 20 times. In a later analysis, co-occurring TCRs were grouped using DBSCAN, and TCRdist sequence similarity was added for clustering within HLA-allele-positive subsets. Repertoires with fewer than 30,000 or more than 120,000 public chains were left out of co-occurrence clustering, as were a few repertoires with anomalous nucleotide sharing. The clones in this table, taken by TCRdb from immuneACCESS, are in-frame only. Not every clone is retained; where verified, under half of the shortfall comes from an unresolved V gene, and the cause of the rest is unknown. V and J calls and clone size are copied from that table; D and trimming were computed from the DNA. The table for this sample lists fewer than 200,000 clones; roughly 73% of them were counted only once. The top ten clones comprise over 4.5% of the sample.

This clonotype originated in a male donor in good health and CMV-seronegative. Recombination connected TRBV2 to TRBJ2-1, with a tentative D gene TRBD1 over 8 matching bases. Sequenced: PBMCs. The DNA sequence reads TGTGCCAGCAGTGACTTACAGGGGGGGCCCTCGGATGAGCAGTTCTTC. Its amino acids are CASSDLQGGPSDEQFF. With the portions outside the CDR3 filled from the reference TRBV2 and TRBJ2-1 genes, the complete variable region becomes EPEVTQTPSHQVTQMGQEVILRCVPISNHLYFYWYRQILGQKVEFLVSFYNNEISEKSEIFDDQFSVERPDGSNFTLKIRSTKLEDSAMYFCASSDLQGGPSDEQFFGPGTRLTVL.